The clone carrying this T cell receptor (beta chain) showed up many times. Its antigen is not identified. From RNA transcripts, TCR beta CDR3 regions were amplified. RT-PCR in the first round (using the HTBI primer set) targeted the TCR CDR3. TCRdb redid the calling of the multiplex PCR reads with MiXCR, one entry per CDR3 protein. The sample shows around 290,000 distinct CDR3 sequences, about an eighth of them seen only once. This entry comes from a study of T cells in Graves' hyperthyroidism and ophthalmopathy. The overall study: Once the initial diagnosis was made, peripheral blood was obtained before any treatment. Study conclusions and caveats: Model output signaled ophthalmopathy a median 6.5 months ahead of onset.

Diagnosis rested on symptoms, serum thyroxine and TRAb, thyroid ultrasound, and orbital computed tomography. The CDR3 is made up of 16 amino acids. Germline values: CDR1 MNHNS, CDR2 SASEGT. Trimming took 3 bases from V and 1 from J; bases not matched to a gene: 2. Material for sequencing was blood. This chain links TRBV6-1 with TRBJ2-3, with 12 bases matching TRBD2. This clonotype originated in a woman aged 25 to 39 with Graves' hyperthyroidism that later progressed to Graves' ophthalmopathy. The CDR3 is CASSEWTSGGTDTQYF. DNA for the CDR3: TGTGCCAGCAGTGAGTGGACTAGCGGGGGCACAGATACGCAGTATTTT.